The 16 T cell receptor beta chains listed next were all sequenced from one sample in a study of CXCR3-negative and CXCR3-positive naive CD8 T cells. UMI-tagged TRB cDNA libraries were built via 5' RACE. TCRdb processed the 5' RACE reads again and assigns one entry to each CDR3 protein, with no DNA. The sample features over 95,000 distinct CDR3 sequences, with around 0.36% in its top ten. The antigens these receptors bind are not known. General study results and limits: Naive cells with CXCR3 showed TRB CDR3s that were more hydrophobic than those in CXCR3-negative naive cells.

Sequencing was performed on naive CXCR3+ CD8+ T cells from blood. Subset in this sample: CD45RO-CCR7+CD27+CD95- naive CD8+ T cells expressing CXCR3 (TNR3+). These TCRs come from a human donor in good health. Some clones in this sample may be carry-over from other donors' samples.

CDR3 region: CARREFNGNEQFF. The chain combines TRBV7-9 with TRBJ2-1; the TCRdb call, TRBD2, lacks DNA for checking. Germline V gene lookup returns CDR1 SEHNR and CDR2 FQNEAQ (reference sequence). The CDR3 totals 13 residues.

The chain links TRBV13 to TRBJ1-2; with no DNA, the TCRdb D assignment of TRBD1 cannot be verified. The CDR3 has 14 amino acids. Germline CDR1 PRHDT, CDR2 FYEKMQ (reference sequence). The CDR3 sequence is CASSLEGREDSYTF.

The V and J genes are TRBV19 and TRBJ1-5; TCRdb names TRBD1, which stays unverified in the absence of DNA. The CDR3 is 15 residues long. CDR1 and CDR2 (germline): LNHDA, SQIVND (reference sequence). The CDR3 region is CASSTIGTGVQPQHF.

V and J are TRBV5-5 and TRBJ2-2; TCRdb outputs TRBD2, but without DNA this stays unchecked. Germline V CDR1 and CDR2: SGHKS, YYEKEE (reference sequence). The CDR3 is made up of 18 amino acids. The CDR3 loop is CASSLALGLAGNTGELFF.

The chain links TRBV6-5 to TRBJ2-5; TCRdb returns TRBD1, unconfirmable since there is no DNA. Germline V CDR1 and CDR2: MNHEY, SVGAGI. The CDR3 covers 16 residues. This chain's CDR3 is CASSYSRFSPRETQYF.

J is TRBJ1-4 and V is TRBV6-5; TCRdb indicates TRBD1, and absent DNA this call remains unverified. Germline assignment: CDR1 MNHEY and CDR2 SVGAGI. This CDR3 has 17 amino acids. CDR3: CASSHDRGLRTNEKLFF.

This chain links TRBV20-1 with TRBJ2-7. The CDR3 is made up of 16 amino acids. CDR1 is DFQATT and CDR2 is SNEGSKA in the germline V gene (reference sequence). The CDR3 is CSAVDGVESSSYEQYF.

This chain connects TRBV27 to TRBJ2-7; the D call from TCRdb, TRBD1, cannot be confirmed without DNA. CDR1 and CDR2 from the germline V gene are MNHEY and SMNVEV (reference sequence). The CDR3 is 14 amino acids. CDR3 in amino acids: CASSDRGVFYEQYF.

This CDR3 reads CASRLGSSGELFF. The chain employs TRBV4-3 and TRBJ2-2. The germline gives CDR1 LGHNA, CDR2 YSLEER. This CDR3 comprises 13 residues.

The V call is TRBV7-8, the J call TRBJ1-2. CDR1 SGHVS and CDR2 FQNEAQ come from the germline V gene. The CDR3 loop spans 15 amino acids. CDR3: CASSLVGRTNYGYTF.

CDR3 loop: CASSVEAGDPFEAFF. The V call is TRBV9, the J call TRBJ1-1; the D gene TCRdb calls, TRBD1, cannot be checked with no DNA. This CDR3 is built from 15 residues. CDR1 is SGDLS and CDR2 is YYNGEE in the germline V gene. Full variable domain (remainder filled in from reference TRBV9 and TRBJ1-1): DSGVTQTPKHLITATGQRVTLRCSPRSGDLSVYWYQQSLDQGLQFLIQYYNGEERAKGNILERFSAQQFPDLHSELNLSSLELGDSALYFCASSVEAGDPFEAFFGQGTRLTVV.

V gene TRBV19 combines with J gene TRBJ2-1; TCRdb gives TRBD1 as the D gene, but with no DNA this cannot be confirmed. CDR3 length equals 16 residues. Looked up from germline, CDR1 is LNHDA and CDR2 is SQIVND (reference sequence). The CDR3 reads CASSISSGVSGNEQFF.

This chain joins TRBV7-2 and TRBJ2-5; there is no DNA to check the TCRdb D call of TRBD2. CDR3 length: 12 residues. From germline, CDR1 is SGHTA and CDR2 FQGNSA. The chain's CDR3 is CASPYPDGTQYF. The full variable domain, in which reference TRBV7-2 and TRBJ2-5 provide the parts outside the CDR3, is GAGVSQSPSNKVTEKGKDVELRCDPISGHTALYWYRQSLGQGLEFLIYFQGNSAPDKSGLPSDRFSAERTGGSVSTLTIQRTQQEDSAVYLCASPYPDGTQYFGPGTRLLVL.

This chain's CDR3 is CASSQAPGSGELFF. The J gene is TRBJ2-2, the V gene TRBV4-2; TCRdb's D call of TRBD1 is untestable without DNA. Germline CDR1 reads LGHNA; CDR2 reads YNFKEQ. The CDR3 runs 14 residues.

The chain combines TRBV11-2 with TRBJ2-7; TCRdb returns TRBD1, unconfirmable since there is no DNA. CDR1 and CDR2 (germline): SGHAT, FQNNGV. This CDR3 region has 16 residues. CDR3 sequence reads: CASSSEVRGASYEQYF.

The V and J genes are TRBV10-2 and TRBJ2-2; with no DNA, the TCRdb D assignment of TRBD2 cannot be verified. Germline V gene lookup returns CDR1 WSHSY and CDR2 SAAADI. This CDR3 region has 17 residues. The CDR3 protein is CASSALVAGGNTGELFF.